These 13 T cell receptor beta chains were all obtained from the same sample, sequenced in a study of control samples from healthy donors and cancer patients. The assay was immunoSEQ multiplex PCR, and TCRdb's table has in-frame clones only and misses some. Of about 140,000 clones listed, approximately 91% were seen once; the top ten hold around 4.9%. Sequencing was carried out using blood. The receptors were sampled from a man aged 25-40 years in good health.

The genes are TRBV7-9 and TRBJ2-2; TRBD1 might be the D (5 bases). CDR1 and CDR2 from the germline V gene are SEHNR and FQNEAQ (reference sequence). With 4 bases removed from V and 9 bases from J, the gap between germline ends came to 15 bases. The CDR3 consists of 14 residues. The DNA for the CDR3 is TGTGCCAGCAGCTACGCCCGTCAGGGTAGGGAGCTGTTTTTT. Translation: CASSYARQGRELFF.

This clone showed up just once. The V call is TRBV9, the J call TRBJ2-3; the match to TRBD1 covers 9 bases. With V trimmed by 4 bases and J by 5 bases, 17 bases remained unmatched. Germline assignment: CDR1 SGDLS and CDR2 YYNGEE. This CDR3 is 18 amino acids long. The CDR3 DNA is TGTGCCAGCAGCTCATACACTCGGACAGGGGATTTTCAAGATACGCAGTATTTT. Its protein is CASSSYTRTGDFQDTQYF.

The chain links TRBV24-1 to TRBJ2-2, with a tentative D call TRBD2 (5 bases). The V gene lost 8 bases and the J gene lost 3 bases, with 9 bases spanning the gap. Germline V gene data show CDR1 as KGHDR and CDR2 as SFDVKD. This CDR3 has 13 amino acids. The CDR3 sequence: CATTQRDTGELFF. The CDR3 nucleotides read TGTGCCACCACCCAGAGGGACACCGGGGAGCTGTTTTTT.

CDR3 in DNA: TGTGCCAGCAGCACATCTTCCGGGACAGGGGTTTACGAGCAGTACTTC. This gives the protein CASSTSSGTGVYEQYF. The rearrangement joins TRBV7-2 to TRBJ2-7; TRBD1 agrees at 10 bases. From germline, CDR1 is SGHTA and CDR2 FQGNSA. After removal of 5 bases from V and 4 bases from J, the junction contained 11 bases not matched to a gene. The CDR3 consists of 16 residues.

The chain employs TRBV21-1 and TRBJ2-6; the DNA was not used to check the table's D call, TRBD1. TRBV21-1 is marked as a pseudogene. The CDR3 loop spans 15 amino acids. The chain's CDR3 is CASSKGHSGANVLTF. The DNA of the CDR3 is TGTGCCAGCAGCAAAGGACACTCTGGGGCCAACGTCCTGACTTTC.

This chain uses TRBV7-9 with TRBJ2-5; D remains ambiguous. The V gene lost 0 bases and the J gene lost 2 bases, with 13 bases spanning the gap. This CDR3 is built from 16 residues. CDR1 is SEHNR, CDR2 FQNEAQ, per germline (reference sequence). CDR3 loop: CASSLAVGMSQETQYF. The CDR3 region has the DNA TGTGCCAGCAGCTTAGCGGTTGGGATGTCTCAAGAGACCCAGTACTTC.

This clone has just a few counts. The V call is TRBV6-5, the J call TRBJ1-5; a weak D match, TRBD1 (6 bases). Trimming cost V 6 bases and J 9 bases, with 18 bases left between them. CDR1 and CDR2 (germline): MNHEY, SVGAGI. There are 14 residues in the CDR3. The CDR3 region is CASRPTGPVGPQHF. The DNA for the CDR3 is TGTGCCAGCAGACCGACAGGCCCCGTAGGGCCCCAGCATTTT.

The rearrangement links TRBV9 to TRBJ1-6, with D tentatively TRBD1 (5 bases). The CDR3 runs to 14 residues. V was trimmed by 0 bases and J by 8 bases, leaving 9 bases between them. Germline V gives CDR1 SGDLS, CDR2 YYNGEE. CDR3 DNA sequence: TGTGCCAGCAGCGTAGGGGGGTGGGATTCACCCCTCCACTTT. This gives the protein CASSVGGWDSPLHF.

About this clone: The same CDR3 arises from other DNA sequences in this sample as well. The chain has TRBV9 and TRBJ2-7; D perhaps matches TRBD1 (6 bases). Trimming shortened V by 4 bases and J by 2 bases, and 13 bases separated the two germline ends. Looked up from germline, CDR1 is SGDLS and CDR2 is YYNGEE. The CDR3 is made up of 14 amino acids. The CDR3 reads CASSTGQGTYEQYF. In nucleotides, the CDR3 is TGTGCCAGCAGCACAGGGCAGGGGACCTACGAGCAGTACTTC.

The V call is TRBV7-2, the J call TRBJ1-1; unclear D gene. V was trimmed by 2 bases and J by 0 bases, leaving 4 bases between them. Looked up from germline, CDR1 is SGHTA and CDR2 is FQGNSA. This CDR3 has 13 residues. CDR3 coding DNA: TGTGCCAGCAGCTTAAGTATGAACACTGAAGCTTTCTTT. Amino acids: CASSLSMNTEAFF. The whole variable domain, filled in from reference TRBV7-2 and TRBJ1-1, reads GAGVSQSPSNKVTEKGKDVELRCDPISGHTALYWYRQSLGQGLEFLIYFQGNSAPDKSGLPSDRFSAERTGGSVSTLTIQRTQQEDSAVYLCASSLSMNTEAFFGQGTRLTVV.

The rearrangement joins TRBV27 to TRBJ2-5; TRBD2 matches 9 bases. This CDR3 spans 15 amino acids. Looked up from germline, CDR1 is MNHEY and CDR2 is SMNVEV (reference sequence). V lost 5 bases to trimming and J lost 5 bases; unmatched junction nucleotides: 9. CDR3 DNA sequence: TGTGCCAGCAGTCCGACGGGACTAGCTCTGGAGACCCAGTACTTC. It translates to CASSPTGLALETQYF.

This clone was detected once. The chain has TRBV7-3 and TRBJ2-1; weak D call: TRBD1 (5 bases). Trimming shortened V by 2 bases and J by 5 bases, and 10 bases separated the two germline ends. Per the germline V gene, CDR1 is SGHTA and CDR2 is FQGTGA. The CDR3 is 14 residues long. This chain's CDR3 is CASSLWGSDNEQFF. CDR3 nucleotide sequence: TGTGCCAGCAGCTTATGGGGCTCAGACAATGAGCAGTTCTTC.

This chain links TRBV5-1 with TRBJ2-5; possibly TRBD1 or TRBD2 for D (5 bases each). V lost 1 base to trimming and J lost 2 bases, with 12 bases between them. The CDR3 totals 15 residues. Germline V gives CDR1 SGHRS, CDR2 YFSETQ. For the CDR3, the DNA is TGCGCCAGCAGCTTGCATCAGGGACCACAAGAGACCCAGTACTTC. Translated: CASSLHQGPQETQYF.